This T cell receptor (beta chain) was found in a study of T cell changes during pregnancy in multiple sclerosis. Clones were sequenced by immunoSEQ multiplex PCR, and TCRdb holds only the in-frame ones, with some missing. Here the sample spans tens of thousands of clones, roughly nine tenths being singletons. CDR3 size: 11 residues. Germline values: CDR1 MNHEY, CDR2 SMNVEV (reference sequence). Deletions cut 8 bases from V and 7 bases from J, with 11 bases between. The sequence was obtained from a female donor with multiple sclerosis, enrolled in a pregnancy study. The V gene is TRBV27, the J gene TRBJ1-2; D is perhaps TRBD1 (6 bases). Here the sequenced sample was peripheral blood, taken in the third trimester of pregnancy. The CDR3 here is CASPTGSGYTF. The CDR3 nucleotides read TGTGCCAGCCCCACAGGGAGTGGCTACACCTTC.